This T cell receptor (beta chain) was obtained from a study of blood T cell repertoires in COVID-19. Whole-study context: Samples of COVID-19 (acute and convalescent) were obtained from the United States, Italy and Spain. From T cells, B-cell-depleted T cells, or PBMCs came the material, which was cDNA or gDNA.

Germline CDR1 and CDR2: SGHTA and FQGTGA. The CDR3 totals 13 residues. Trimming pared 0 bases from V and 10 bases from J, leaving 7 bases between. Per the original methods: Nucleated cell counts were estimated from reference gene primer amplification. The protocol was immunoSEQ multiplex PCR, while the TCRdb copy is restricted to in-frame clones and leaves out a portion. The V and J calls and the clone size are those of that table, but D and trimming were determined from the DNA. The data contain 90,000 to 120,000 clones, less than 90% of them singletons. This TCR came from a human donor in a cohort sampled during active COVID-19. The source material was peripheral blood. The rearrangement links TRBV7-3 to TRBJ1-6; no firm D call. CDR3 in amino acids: CASSLTLESPLHF. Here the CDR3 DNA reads TGTGCCAGCAGCTTAACGCTGGAGTCACCCCTCCACTTT. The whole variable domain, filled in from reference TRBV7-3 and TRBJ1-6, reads GAGVSQTPSNKVTEKGKYVELRCDPISGHTALYWYRQSLGQGPEFLIYFQGTGAADDSGLPNDRFFAVRPEGSVSTLKIQRTERGDSAVYLCASSLTLESPLHFGNGTRLTVT.